The clone carrying this T cell receptor beta chain was observed at least ten times. Each CDR3 protein is one row after TCRdb ran MiXCR on the 5' RACE reads. The sample holds more than 1.5 million distinct CDR3 sequences; less than 35% are singletons and the top ten take about 0.27%. This entry comes from a study of identical twins. Germline CDR1 reads ENHRY; CDR2 reads SYGVKD. The junction had 7 bases not matched to a gene; V was cut back by 0 bases and J by 6 bases. The CDR3 length is 16 residues. The sequenced sample consisted of cord blood. The TCR originated in a newborn girl in good health. V usage is TRBV10-3 and J usage is TRBJ2-3; 9 bases are a match to TRBD1. CDR3 nucleotides: TGTGCCATCAGTGAGTCGTGGACAGGGGAATATGATACGCAGTATTTT. This gives the protein CAISESWTGEYDTQYF.